The 5 T cell receptor beta chains given below trace back to one sample, sequenced in a study of cytomegalovirus exposure and HLA in healthy donors. The PCR ran on 60 Vbeta and 13 Jbeta primers. Assay: immunoSEQ multiplex PCR; the TCRdb copy retains only in-frame clones and omits some. Of over 150,000 clones listed, around 63% are singletons. The material sequenced was PBMCs. The source of these receptors is a woman under 30 in good health and CMV-seropositive.

In its sample, this clone was seen once. The V gene is TRBV28, the J gene TRBJ2-4, with TRBD1 matching 11 bases. CDR1 is MDHEN and CDR2 is SYDVKM in the germline V gene. V was pared by 5 bases and J by 1 base, with 22 bases of the junction left unmatched. The CDR3 length is 22 residues. The DNA of the CDR3 is TGTGCCAGCAGTAGCATCCTTGGACAGGGGGCGCATCTTCCGTCGGCCAAAAACATTCAGTACTTC. Its protein product is CASSSILGQGAHLPSAKNIQYF.

The chain couples TRBV6-1 to TRBJ1-2; no reliable D call. The CDR3 spans 13 residues. Germline lookup yields CDR1 MNHNS and CDR2 SASEGT. Trimming pared 6 bases from V and 5 bases from J, leaving 13 bases between. The CDR3 DNA reads TGTGCCAGCAGCCCCGGGAACCTTTATGGCTACACCTTC. It encodes CASSPGNLYGYTF.

This rearrangement joins TRBV4-1 to TRBJ2-5; 13 bases line up with TRBD2. The DNA end is more similar to TRBJ2-7, so the J call may be wrong. CDR1 is MGHRA and CDR2 is YSYEKL in the germline V gene. This CDR3 spans 17 amino acids. The CDR3 DNA sequence: TGCGCCAGCAGCCAGTTGGGACTAGCGGGGAGATGGAACGAGCAGTACTTC. Its protein product is CASSQLGLAGRWNEQYF.

This clone has more than one count but fewer than ten. The chain has TRBV5-1 and TRBJ1-3, with a possible D match to TRBD1 (6 bases). The length of the CDR3 is 14 residues. Per germline, CDR1 SGHRS and CDR2 YFSETQ. V lost 3 bases and J 2 bases, leaving 9 bases between the germline ends. CDR3 protein: CASSSRDTGNTIYF. As DNA, the CDR3 is TGCGCCAGCAGCTCAAGGGACACTGGAAACACCATATATTTT.

This rearrangement joins TRBV19 to TRBJ1-5, with D possibly being TRBD1 (6 bases). Between the trimmed V and J ends, which lost 3 bases and 0 bases, there was a span of 24 bases. The CDR3 sequence is 20 residues long. CDR1 and CDR2 (germline): LNHDA, SQIVND (reference sequence). Here the CDR3 reads CASSINAAGAGFYSNQPQHF. The CDR3 DNA reads as TGTGCCAGTAGTATTAATGCCGCAGGGGCTGGATTCTATAGCAATCAGCCCCAGCATTTT.